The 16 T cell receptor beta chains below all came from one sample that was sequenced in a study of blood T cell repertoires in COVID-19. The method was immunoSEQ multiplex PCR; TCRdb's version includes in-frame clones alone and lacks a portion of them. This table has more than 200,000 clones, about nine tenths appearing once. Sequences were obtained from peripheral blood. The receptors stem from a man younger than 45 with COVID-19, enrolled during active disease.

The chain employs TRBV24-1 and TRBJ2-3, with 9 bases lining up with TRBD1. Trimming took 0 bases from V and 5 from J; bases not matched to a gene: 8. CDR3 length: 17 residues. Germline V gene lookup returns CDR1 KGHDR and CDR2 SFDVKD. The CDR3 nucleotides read TGTGCCACCAGTGATTTGTTGTCGGACAGGGGAAAAGATACGCAGTATTTT. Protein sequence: CATSDLLSDRGKDTQYF.

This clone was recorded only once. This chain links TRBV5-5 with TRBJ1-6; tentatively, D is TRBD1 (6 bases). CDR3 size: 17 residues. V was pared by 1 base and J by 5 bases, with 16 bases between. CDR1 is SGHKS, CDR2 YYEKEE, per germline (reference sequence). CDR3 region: CASSLRGTGLNNSPLHF. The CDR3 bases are TGTGCCAGCAGCTTGAGAGGAACAGGGCTAAATAATTCACCCCTCCACTTT.

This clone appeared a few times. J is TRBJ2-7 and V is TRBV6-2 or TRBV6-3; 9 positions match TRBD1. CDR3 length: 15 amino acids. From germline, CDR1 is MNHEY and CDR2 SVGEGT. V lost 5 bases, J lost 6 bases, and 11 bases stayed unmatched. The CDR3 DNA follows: TGTGCCAGCAGTGCCCATTCGGGACAGGGCGGCGAGCAGTACTTC. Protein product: CASSAHSGQGGEQYF.

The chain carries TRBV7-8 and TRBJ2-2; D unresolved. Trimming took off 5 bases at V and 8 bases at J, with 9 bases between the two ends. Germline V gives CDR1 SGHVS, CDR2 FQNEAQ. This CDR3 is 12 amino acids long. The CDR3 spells CASSPGAGELFF. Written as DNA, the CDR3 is TGTGCCAGCAGCCCTGGAGCTGGGGAGCTGTTTTTT.

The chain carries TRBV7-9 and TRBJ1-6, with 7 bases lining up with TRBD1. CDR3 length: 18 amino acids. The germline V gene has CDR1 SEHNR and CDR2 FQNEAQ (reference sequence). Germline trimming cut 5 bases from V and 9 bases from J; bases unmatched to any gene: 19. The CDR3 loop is CASSLPHSSTGLLSPLHF. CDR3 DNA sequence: TGTGCCAGCAGCCTACCTCACTCCTCGACAGGGTTACTTTCACCCCTCCACTTT. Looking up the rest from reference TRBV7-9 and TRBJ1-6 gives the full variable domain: DTGVSQNPRHKITKRGQNVTFRCDPISEHNRLYWYRQTLGQGPEFLTYFQNEAQLEKSRLLSDRFSAERPKGSFSTLEIQRTEQGDSAMYLCASSLPHSSTGLLSPLHFGNGTRLTVT.

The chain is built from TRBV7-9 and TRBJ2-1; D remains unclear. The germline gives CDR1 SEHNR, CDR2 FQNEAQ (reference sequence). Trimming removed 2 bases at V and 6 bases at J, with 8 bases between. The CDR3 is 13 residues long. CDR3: CASSLTIANEQFF. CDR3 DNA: TGTGCCAGCAGCTTAACCATAGCCAATGAGCAGTTCTTC.

CDR3 residues: CASSFAEAGNTIYF. The CDR3 region has the DNA TGCGCCAGCAGCTTTGCGGAAGCTGGAAACACCATATATTTT. The V call is TRBV5-1, the J call TRBJ1-3, with D unclear. This CDR3 is 14 amino acids long. Germline V lookup: CDR1 SGHRS, CDR2 YFSETQ. The ends were cut back, 2 bases at V and 2 bases at J, with 8 bases in the middle. The whole variable domain, remainder taken from reference TRBV5-1 and TRBJ1-3, is KAGVTQTPRYLIKTRGQQVTLSCSPISGHRSVSWYQQTPGQGLQFLFEYFSETQRNKGNFPGRFSGRQFSNSRSEMNVSTLELGDSALYLCASSFAEAGNTIYFGEGSWLTVV.

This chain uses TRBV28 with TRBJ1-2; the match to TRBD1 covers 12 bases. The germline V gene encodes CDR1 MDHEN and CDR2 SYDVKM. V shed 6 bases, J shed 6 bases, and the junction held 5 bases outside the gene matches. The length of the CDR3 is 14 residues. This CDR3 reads CASSLGTGGHGYTF. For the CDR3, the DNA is TGTGCCAGCAGCCTGGGGACAGGGGGCCATGGCTACACCTTC.

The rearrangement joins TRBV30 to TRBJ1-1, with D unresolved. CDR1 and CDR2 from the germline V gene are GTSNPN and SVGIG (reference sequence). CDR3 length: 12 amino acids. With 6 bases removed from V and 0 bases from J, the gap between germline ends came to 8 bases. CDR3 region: CACGRLNTEAFF. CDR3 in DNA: TGTGCCTGCGGACGGTTGAACACTGAAGCTTTCTTT.

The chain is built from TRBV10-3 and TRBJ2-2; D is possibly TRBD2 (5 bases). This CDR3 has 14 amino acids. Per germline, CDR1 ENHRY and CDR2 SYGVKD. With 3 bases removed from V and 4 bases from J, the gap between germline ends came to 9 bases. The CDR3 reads CAISEWRVTGELFF. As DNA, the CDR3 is TGTGCCATCAGTGAATGGCGGGTCACCGGGGAGCTGTTTTTT.

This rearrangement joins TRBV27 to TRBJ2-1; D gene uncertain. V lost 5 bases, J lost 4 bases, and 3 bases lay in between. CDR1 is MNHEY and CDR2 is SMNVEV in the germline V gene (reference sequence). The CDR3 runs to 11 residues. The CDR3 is CASSLYNEQFF. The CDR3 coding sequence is TGTGCCAGCAGTCTATACAATGAGCAGTTCTTC.

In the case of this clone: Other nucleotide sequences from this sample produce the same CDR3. Here the CDR3 reads CASSQSRNTGELFF. CDR3 nucleotides: TGTGCCAGCAGCCAAAGCCGGAACACCGGGGAGCTGTTTTTT. The chain recombines TRBV14 with TRBJ2-2; D uncertain. V was shortened by 2 bases and J by 1 base, with 5 bases between the two germline ends. CDR3 length: 14 amino acids. In germline, CDR1 is SGHDN, CDR2 FVKESK.

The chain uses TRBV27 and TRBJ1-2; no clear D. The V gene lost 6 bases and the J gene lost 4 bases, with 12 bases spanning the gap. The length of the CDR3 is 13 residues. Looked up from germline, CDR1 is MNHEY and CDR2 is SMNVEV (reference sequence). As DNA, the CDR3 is TGTGCCAGCAGGGACCGGGGATCCTATGGCTACACCTTC. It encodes CASRDRGSYGYTF.

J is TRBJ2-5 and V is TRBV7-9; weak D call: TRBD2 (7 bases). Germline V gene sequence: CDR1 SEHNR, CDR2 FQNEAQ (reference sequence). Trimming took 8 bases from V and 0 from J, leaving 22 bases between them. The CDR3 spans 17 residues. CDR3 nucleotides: TGTGCCAGCGGAAAAAGCGGGACACCAAGCGACCAAGAGACCCAGTACTTC. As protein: CASGKSGTPSDQETQYF.

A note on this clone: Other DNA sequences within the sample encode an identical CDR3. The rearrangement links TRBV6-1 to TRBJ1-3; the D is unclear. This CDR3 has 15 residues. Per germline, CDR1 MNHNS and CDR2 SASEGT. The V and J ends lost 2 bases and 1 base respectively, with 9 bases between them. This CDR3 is CASSEWRVSGNTIYF. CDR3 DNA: TGTGCCAGCAGTGAATGGCGGGTTTCTGGAAACACCATATATTTT.

The CDR3: CASSSTGLARYEQYF. CDR3 nucleotides: TGTGCCAGCAGTTCCACGGGACTAGCGCGCTACGAGCAGTACTTC. V and J are TRBV6-5 and TRBJ2-7; 10 bases are shared with TRBD2. Unmatched junction bases numbered 6, after V lost 4 bases and J lost 3 bases. This CDR3 region has 15 residues. Germline V gene data show CDR1 as MNHEY and CDR2 as SVGAGI.